What follows are 26 T cell receptor beta chains derived from one specimen sequenced in a study of T cells of healthy individuals. Via MiXCR, TCRdb re-called the 5' RACE reads, giving one row per CDR3 protein. The data contain over 95,000 distinct CDR3 sequences, 17% of them singletons. These receptors came from a human donor in good health.

This clonotype has ten or more counts. The gene calls are TRBV12-3 or TRBV12-4 and TRBJ2-3, with 8 bases lining up with TRBD2. V dropped 0 bases and J dropped 4; count of bases not matched to a gene: 6. The CDR3 extends over 16 amino acids. In DNA form, the CDR3 reads TGTGCCAGCAGTTTAGCCCCGGGAGGGCCGTCAGATACGCAGTATTTT. It codes for CASSLAPGGPSDTQYF.

This sequence joins TRBV7-9 and TRBJ2-1; TRBD2 agrees at 8 bases. This CDR3 is 16 amino acids long. J lost 8 bases, V lost 1 base, and 10 bases had no gene match. In germline, CDR1 is SEHNR, CDR2 FQNEAQ (reference sequence). This CDR3 reads CASSLGNSGNLDEQFF. CDR3 DNA sequence: TGTGCCAGCAGCTTAGGAAATAGCGGGAACCTGGATGAGCAGTTCTTC. The whole variable domain, filled in from reference TRBV7-9 and TRBJ2-1, reads DTGVSQNPRHKITKRGQNVTFRCDPISEHNRLYWYRQTLGQGPEFLTYFQNEAQLEKSRLLSDRFSAERPKGSFSTLEIQRTEQGDSAMYLCASSLGNSGNLDEQFFGPGTRLTVL.

The J gene is TRBJ1-1, the V gene TRBV7-9; D is unresolved. The germline CDR1 and CDR2 sequences are SEHNR and FQNEAQ (reference sequence). CDR3 length: 14 amino acids. V lost 5 bases, J lost 1 base, and 11 bases lay in between. CDR3 sequence: CASSRVERNTEAFF. In DNA, the CDR3 is TGTGCCAGCAGCCGCGTAGAGCGGAACACTGAAGCTTTCTTT. The full variable domain, in which reference TRBV7-9 and TRBJ1-1 provide the parts outside the CDR3, is DTGVSQNPRHKITKRGQNVTFRCDPISEHNRLYWYRQTLGQGPEFLTYFQNEAQLEKSRLLSDRFSAERPKGSFSTLEIQRTEQGDSAMYLCASSRVERNTEAFFGQGTRLTVV.

The sample holds a few counts of this clonotype. V and J are TRBV5-1 and TRBJ2-7; D ambiguous. V was clipped by 4 bases and J by 6 bases, with 11 bases between them. This CDR3 spans 12 amino acids. Germline V lookup: CDR1 SGHRS, CDR2 YFSETQ. The CDR3 DNA follows: TGCGCCAGCAGCGATGGTGGGTCCGAGCAGTACTTC. This gives the protein CASSDGGSEQYF.

The J gene is TRBJ1-4, the V gene TRBV15; possibly TRBD1 for D (5 bases). The CDR3 extends over 15 amino acids. Trimming pared 5 bases from V and 3 bases from J, leaving 13 bases between. Germline CDR1 is LNHNV and CDR2 is YYDKDF (reference sequence). In nucleotides, the CDR3 is TGTGCCACCAGCGCTGCGGGACGGGCTAATGAAAAACTGTTTTTT. Encoded protein: CATSAAGRANEKLFF. Full variable domain (rest looked up from reference TRBV15 and TRBJ1-4): DAMVIQNPRYQVTQFGKPVTLSCSQTLNHNVMYWYQQKSSQAPKLLFHYYDKDFNNEADTPDNFQSRRPNTSFCFLDIRSPGLGDTAMYLCATSAAGRANEKLFFGSGTQLSVL.

This clonotype was picked up a small number of times. The V gene is TRBV7-2, the J gene TRBJ2-7; D may be TRBD1 or TRBD2 (6 bases each). CDR1 and CDR2 from the germline V gene are SGHTA and FQGNSA. The V and J ends lost 1 base and 3 bases respectively, with 16 bases between them. This CDR3 comprises 16 residues. CDR3 loop: CASSLGLGGAGYEQYF. For the CDR3, the DNA is TGTGCCAGCAGCTTAGGGCTCGGGGGCGCAGGCTACGAGCAGTACTTC.

This clonotype was observed a few times. This CDR3 reads CSASPPGTNNEQFF. DNA of the CDR3: TGCAGTGCTAGTCCCCCCGGGACTAACAATGAGCAGTTCTTC. The rearrangement joins TRBV20-1 to TRBJ2-1, with TRBD2 matching 7 bases. V lost 3 bases, J lost 5 bases, and 7 bases stayed unmatched. The CDR3 has 14 residues. CDR1 and CDR2 (germline): DFQATT, SNEGSKA (reference sequence).

This clonotype was seen at least ten times. The genes are TRBV5-5 and TRBJ2-7; D is perhaps TRBD1 (5 bases). The CDR3 is 14 residues long. The V gene's germline CDR1 is SGHKS and CDR2 YYEKEE (reference sequence). V gave up 1 base and J gave up 6 bases, with 14 bases separating them. The CDR3 region has the DNA TGTGCCAGCAGCTTGAGCAGGGTTTTGGGCGAGCAGTACTTC. Its translation: CASSLSRVLGEQYF.

The V call is TRBV7-9, the J call TRBJ1-3; a possible D gene is TRBD1 (6 bases). Trimming pared 8 bases from V and 4 bases from J, leaving 15 bases between. The CDR3 runs 14 residues. Germline CDR1 is SEHNR and CDR2 is FQNEAQ (reference sequence). Here the CDR3 reads CASDSGGPGNTIYF. In DNA, the CDR3 is TGTGCCAGCGATTCCGGGGGGCCCGGAAACACCATATATTTT.

Ten or more counts support this clonotype. The V gene is TRBV20-1, the J gene TRBJ2-3; tentatively, D is TRBD1 (5 bases). The germline V and J ends were trimmed by 5 bases and 2 bases, with 17 bases remaining between them. The CDR3 sequence is 15 residues long. CDR1 is DFQATT and CDR2 is SNEGSKA in the germline V gene (reference sequence). The CDR3 is CSAQEVRGNTDTQYF. CDR3 bases: TGCAGTGCTCAAGAGGTTAGGGGTAACACAGATACGCAGTATTTT.

This clonotype has at least ten counts. The V call is TRBV2, the J call TRBJ2-3, with D perhaps TRBD2 (7 bases). The CDR3 is made up of 18 amino acids. The V and J ends lost 9 bases and 4 bases respectively, with 29 bases between them. Per germline, CDR1 SNHLY and CDR2 FYNNEI. The CDR3 protein is CARTNSGRRRGGPDTQYF. The CDR3 nucleotides read TGTGCCAGGACAAATTCGGGACGGCGAAGGGGGGGCCCAGATACGCAGTATTTT.

This chain joins TRBV28 and TRBJ2-7, with TRBD1 as a possible D gene (6 bases). Trimming pared 7 bases from V and 12 bases from J, leaving 19 bases between. The germline V gene encodes CDR1 MDHEN and CDR2 SYDVKM. This CDR3 has 12 amino acids. This chain's CDR3 is CASTERWTDWYF. The CDR3 DNA reads TGTGCCAGCACCGAAAGATGGACAGATTGGTACTTC.

The chain couples TRBV6-2 or TRBV6-3 to TRBJ2-2; D ambiguous. This CDR3 is built from 15 residues. The V gene lost 2 bases and the J gene lost 4 bases, with 11 bases spanning the gap. CDR1 and CDR2 (germline): MNHEY, SVGEGT. The CDR3 DNA is TGTGCCAGCAGTTACGGGCTGGTCGGCACCGGGGAGCTGTTTTTT. It encodes CASSYGLVGTGELFF.

This sequence joins TRBV4-3 and TRBJ2-2; D is undetermined. The CDR3 covers 16 residues. Germline CDR1 reads LGHNA; CDR2 reads YSLEER. V dropped 0 bases and J dropped 0 bases, with 8 bases sitting between them. Here the CDR3 reads CASSQDSQANTGELFF. CDR3 sequence (DNA): TGCGCCAGCAGCCAAGACAGCCAGGCGAACACCGGGGAGCTGTTTTTT.

The CDR3 protein is CATSDLMGHEQYF. For the CDR3, the DNA is TGTGCCACCAGTGATTTAATGGGACACGAGCAGTACTTC. The chain links TRBV24-1 to TRBJ2-7; D may be TRBD1 or TRBD2 (5 bases each). Trimming removed 1 base at V and 5 bases at J, with 8 bases between. Germline values: CDR1 KGHDR, CDR2 SFDVKD. This CDR3 region has 13 residues.

This clonotype was observed at least ten times. The chain recombines TRBV4-3 with TRBJ2-7, with TRBD1 as a possible D gene (6 bases). V was cut by 5 bases and J by 6 bases, with 14 bases left in between. Germline V CDR1 and CDR2: LGHNA, YSLEER. This CDR3 comprises 13 residues. In DNA, the CDR3 is TGCGCCAGCAGCGAGCTTACAGGGTCCGAGCAGTACTTC. Its protein product is CASSELTGSEQYF.

Only a few counts were recorded for this clonotype. The chain recombines TRBV3-1 with TRBJ2-7, with no clear D. The CDR3 has 12 residues. CDR1 and CDR2 (germline): LGHDT, YNNKEL (reference sequence). The V and J ends lost 1 base and 2 bases respectively, with 3 bases between them. CDR3 residues: CASSQVAYEQYF. In nucleotides, the CDR3 is TGTGCCAGCAGCCAAGTGGCCTACGAGCAGTACTTC.

This clonotype was recorded at least ten times. At one of its ends the junction is not consistent with the germline gene, which may arise from a read error. This chain connects TRBV7-2 to TRBJ2-1; 11 positions agree with TRBD2. CDR1 is SGHTA and CDR2 is FQGNSA in the germline V gene. There are 15 residues in the CDR3. The CDR3 sequence is CASSLAGGPYNEQFF. The CDR3 DNA reads as TGTGCCAGCAGTTTAGCGGGGGGGCCCTACAATGAGCAGTTCTTC.

The chain employs TRBV4-1 and TRBJ1-1; D call uncertain. The CDR3 sequence is 15 residues long. Germline values: CDR1 MGHRA, CDR2 YSYEKL. V was cut by 3 bases and J by 1 base, with 12 bases left in between. The CDR3 nucleotides are TGCGCCAGCAGCCACCCGAGTGGAGGGAACACTGAAGCTTTCTTT. Translated, it gives CASSHPSGGNTEAFF.

This clonotype was counted a few times. The chain links TRBV19 to TRBJ2-5, with 10 bases fitting TRBD2. Germline CDR1 LNHDA, CDR2 SQIVND (reference sequence). V gave up 3 bases and J gave up 7 bases; unmatched junction bases: 8. This CDR3 region has 15 residues. CDR3 DNA: TGTGCCAGTAGTATGAGCGGGGGGGCCTCACGGACCCAGTACTTC. Its translation is CASSMSGGASRTQYF.

This clonotype was picked up one time. Germline is not matched at one junction end, which may reflect a read error. This sequence joins TRBV29-1 and TRBJ2-1, with a weak D call TRBD2 (7 bases). The CDR3 has 14 amino acids. Per germline, CDR1 SQVTM and CDR2 ANQGSEA. The CDR3 loop reads CSVEGGRGANEQFF. In DNA, the CDR3 is TGCAGCGTCGAAGGGGGTCGGGGGGCGAATGAGCAGTTCTTC.

This chain uses TRBV29-1 with TRBJ2-3, with a tentative D call TRBD1 (5 bases). In germline, CDR1 is SQVTM, CDR2 ANQGSEA. V was pared by 7 bases and J by 2 bases, with 16 bases between. The CDR3 contains 14 residues. The CDR3 DNA reads TGCAGCGCTGACAGCGAACCCTACACAGATACGCAGTATTTT. This gives the protein CSADSEPYTDTQYF.

This chain links TRBV7-2 with TRBJ2-7; 8 bases map to TRBD1. V lost 5 bases to trimming and J lost 2 bases; unmatched junction nucleotides: 5. This CDR3 has 14 amino acids. Germline CDR1 and CDR2: SGHTA and FQGNSA. The CDR3 protein is CASSPDRGTYEQYF. The CDR3 region has the DNA TGTGCCAGCAGCCCTGACAGGGGAACCTACGAGCAGTACTTC.

This clonotype appeared a few times. The rearrangement links TRBV7-2 to TRBJ2-1, with D uncertain. Germline lookup yields CDR1 SGHTA and CDR2 FQGNSA. V lost 0 bases to trimming and J lost 0 bases, with 12 bases between them. The CDR3 runs 17 residues. The CDR3 bases are TGTGCCAGCAGCTTAGCGCTTAGGGTAAACTCCTACAATGAGCAGTTCTTC. Translation gives CASSLALRVNSYNEQFF.

As to this clonotype: One end of the junction does not line up with germline, which may come from a read error. The rearrangement links TRBV27 to TRBJ2-3; TRBD1 is a possible D gene (5 bases). The CDR3 totals 16 residues. CDR1 and CDR2 (germline): MNHEY, SMNVEV (reference sequence). The CDR3 reads CASSPRLNDRSDKQYF. CDR3 DNA: TGTGCCAGCAGTCCACGCCTAAACGACAGATCAGATAAGCAGTATTTT.

Here the CDR3 DNA reads TGCAGTGCTAGAGTCGGGACAGGGAACTACAATGAGCAGTTCTTC. The encoded protein is CSARVGTGNYNEQFF. The rearrangement uses TRBV20-1 and TRBJ2-1; 9 bases fit TRBD1. Germline V lookup: CDR1 DFQATT, CDR2 SNEGSKA (reference sequence). The CDR3 spans 15 residues. V shed 1 base, J shed 3 bases, and the junction held 4 bases outside the gene matches.